Listed below are T cell receptor beta chains from one sample, sequenced in a study of T cell responses to AZD1222 COVID-19 vaccine. Clones were read by immunoSEQ multiplex PCR, and TCRdb kept only the in-frame ones, dropping some. Among roughly 120,000 clones listed, about nine tenths were seen once. The sample was peripheral blood, taken on day 0 of AZD1222 vaccination. These receptors were obtained from an adult in good health. Both conserved end residues are part of each CDR3. The D gene is left open where the match is weak. Clone size is stated in some rows and not others, as once, few, many or a class when expanded.

TRBJ2-2 TRBV27 TRBD2 . CASSSRTLGGVGELFF TGTGCCAGCAGTTCAAGGACCCTTGGGGGGGTCGGGGAGCTGTTTTTT
TRBJ1-4 TRBV5-5 . . CASSLLPPAGVTNEKLFF TGTGCCAGCAGCCTACTACCCCCGGCCGGGGTGACTAATGAAAAACTGTTTTTT
TRBJ1-1 TRBV19 . . CATSGTQLNTEAFF TGTGCCACCTCGGGTACCCAGTTGAACACTGAAGCTTTCTTT
TRBJ1-1 TRBV27 . . CASSLIGMNTEAFF TGTGCCAGCAGTTTGATAGGGATGAACACTGAAGCTTTCTTT
TRBJ1-1 TRBV2 . . CASSEARGGEAFF TGTGCCAGCAGTGAAGCCCGGGGCGGTGAAGCTTTCTTT
TRBJ1-2 TRBV10-3 TRBD1 . CAISDQTGGDGYTF TGTGCCATCAGTGATCAGACAGGGGGCGATGGCTACACCTTC
TRBJ2-7 TRBV5-6 . . CASSLGQNYEQYF TGTGCCAGCAGCTTGGGGCAGAACTACGAGCAGTACTTC
TRBJ1-1 TRBV4-3 . . CASSPDSDGLANEAFF TGCGCCAGCAGCCCGGATTCGGACGGCTTAGCTAATGAAGCTTTCTTT
TRBJ2-1 TRBV4-3 TRBD2 . CASSQAWVGTSIYNEQFF TGCGCCAGCAGCCAGGCATGGGTCGGGACTAGCATCTACAATGAGCAGTTCTTC
TRBJ1-2 TRBV18 TRBD1 once CASSPAGEGANGYTF TGTGCCAGCTCACCGGCTGGGGAGGGGGCGAATGGCTACACCTTC
TRBJ1-4 TRBV9 . . CASSVGASELFF TGTGCCAGCAGCGTGGGGGCGTCTGAACTGTTTTTT
TRBJ1-1 TRBV13 . . CASSHWGRSNTEAFF TGTGCCAGCAGCCATTGGGGACGGTCGAACACTGAAGCTTTCTTT
TRBJ2-2 TRBV7-6 . . CASSPTLAAEYPGELFF TGTGCCAGCAGCCCCACTCTGGCAGCAGAATATCCCGGGGAGCTGTTTTTT
TRBJ1-5 TRBV18 . . CASSPPGRGQVNQPQHF TGTGCCAGCTCACCACCCGGCAGGGGTCAAGTAAATCAGCCCCAGCATTTT
TRBJ1-1 TRBV7-9 . . CASSTVSSFF TGTGCCAGCAGCACCGTCTCTTCTTTCTTT
TRBJ1-4 TRBV11-2 . once CASSLNEKLFF TGTGCCAGCAGCTTAAACGAAAAACTGTTTTTT
TRBJ2-7 TRBV5-6 . once CASSSRSGEQYF TGTGCCAGCAGCTCCCGGTCGGGCGAGCAGTACTTC
TRBJ1-4 TRBV19 TRBD1 . CASSTVPGQGTTNEKLFF TGTGCCAGTAGTACCGTTCCGGGACAGGGAACAACTAATGAAAAACTGTTTTTT
TRBJ2-2 TRBV28 . . CASSALGVTPGELFF TGTGCCAGCAGTGCGCTGGGCGTGACGCCCGGGGAGCTGTTTTTT
TRBJ1-1 TRBV5-1 TRBD1 . CASSLAAGGLGTEAFF TGCGCCAGCAGCTTGGCGGCAGGGGGCTTGGGCACTGAAGCTTTCTTT
TRBJ1-1 TRBV19 . . CASSVSRNTEAFF TGTGCCAGTAGTGTAAGTAGGAACACTGAAGCTTTCTTT
TRBJ1-2 TRBV12-3/TRBV12-4 TRBD1 . CASSRDRGNGYTF TGTGCCAGCAGTCGGGACAGGGGAAATGGCTACACCTTC
TRBJ1-5 TRBV7-2 . . CASSLSAGFSNQPQHF TGTGCCAGCAGCTTATCTGCAGGGTTTAGCAATCAGCCCCAGCATTTT
TRBJ2-7 TRBV5-6 . . CASSSYYEQYF TGTGCCAGCAGCTCCTACTACGAGCAGTACTTC
TRBJ1-2 TRBV6-6 TRBD1 . CASSTQGQDYGYTF TGTGCCAGCAGCACCCAGGGACAGGACTATGGCTACACCTTC
TRBJ2-3 TRBV11-2 TRBD2 . CASGGTSGTDTQYF TGTGCCAGCGGGGGGACTAGCGGAACAGATACGCAGTATTTT
TRBJ1-1 TRBV5-1 . . CASSLAVSTEAFF TGCGCCAGCAGCTTGGCGGTGAGCACTGAAGCTTTCTTT
TRBJ2-3 TRBV3-1/TRBV3-2 . . CASRGGTSDTQYF TGTGCTTCACGAGGCGGGACCTCAGATACGCAGTATTTT
TRBJ2-5 TRBV2 . . CASGAQDHQETQYF TGTGCCAGCGGAGCCCAGGACCACCAAGAGACCCAGTACTTC
TRBJ2-3 TRBV18 . . CASSPPGTDTQYF TGTGCCAGCTCACCACCAGGCACAGATACGCAGTATTTT
TRBJ2-7 TRBV7-2 . . CASSLASGPGEQYF TGTGCCAGCAGCTTAGCGTCGGGGCCGGGGGAGCAGTACTTC
TRBJ1-1 TRBV14 TRBD1 . CASSSRDRAWGEAFF TGTGCCAGCAGCTCCCGGGACAGGGCATGGGGGGAGGCTTTCTTT
TRBJ2-3 TRBV5-1 TRBD2 . CASSPSGRSTDTQYF TGCGCCAGCAGTCCGAGCGGGAGAAGCACAGATACGCAGTATTTT
TRBJ2-2 TRBV5-5 . . CASSLVWDPNTGELFF TGTGCCAGCAGCTTGGTTTGGGATCCAAACACCGGGGAGCTGTTTTTT
TRBJ2-7 TRBV4-3 . . CASSQAQDVYYEQYF TGCGCCAGCAGCCAAGCCCAGGATGTCTACTACGAGCAGTACTTC
TRBJ1-3 TRBV5-1 . . CASSFNGGSGNTIYF TGCGCCAGCAGCTTTAACGGGGGCTCTGGAAACACCATATATTTT
TRBJ2-3 TRBV7-8 . . CASSQGTVPFGDTQYF TGTGCCAGCAGCCAGGGGACTGTACCCTTCGGGGATACGCAGTATTTT
TRBJ2-5 TRBV4-3 . . CASSQDNRAFQETQYF TGCGCCAGCAGCCAAGATAACAGAGCCTTCCAAGAGACCCAGTACTTC
TRBJ1-5 TRBV4-1 . . CASSRGPTGPNSNQPQHF TGCGCCAGCAGCCGGGGACCCACGGGGCCGAATAGCAATCAGCCCCAGCATTTT
TRBJ1-2 TRBV12-3/TRBV12-4 . . CASSLGTNYGYTF TGTGCCAGCAGTTTGGGGACAAACTATGGCTACACCTTC
TRBJ1-5 TRBV5-4 . . CASSLQGDSNQPQHF TGTGCCAGCAGCTTACAGGGCGATAGCAATCAGCCCCAGCATTTT
TRBJ2-2 TRBV19 . . CASSIRANGELFF TGTGCCAGTAGTATTCGGGCTAACGGGGAGCTGTTTTTT
TRBJ2-3 TRBV7-9 . . CASSSRDSHTDTQYF TGTGCCAGCAGCTCGCGGGACTCCCACACAGATACGCAGTATTTT
TRBJ1-3 TRBV10-3 TRBD1 . CATYGQGRMNTIYF TGTGCCACCTACGGACAGGGGAGGATGAACACCATATATTTT
TRBJ2-3 TRBV4-3 TRBD2 . CASSQELAGGADTQYF TGCGCCAGCAGCCAAGAACTAGCGGGGGGTGCAGATACGCAGTATTTT
TRBJ2-1 TRBV15 TRBD1 . CATSRVDRAYNEQFF TGTGCCACCAGCAGAGTGGACAGGGCCTACAATGAGCAGTTCTTC